What follows are 22 T cell receptor beta chains derived from one specimen sequenced in a study of sequential checkpoint blockade in melanoma. Regarding treatment: randomized to nivolumab then ipilimumab (arm A) or the reverse (arm B). The protocol was immunoSEQ multiplex PCR, while the TCRdb copy is restricted to in-frame clones and leaves out a portion. The profile covers under 7,000 clones, with 70% to 90% appearing a single time and more than 7% taken by the ten largest. The sample here was CD8+ T cells sorted from blood (inferred from file names), taken from a patient given nivolumab and ipilimumab in sequence. The source of these receptors is a human donor with melanoma.

This clone was seen a single time. This chain joins TRBV19 and TRBJ2-7; D gene ambiguous. The germline CDR1 and CDR2 sequences are LNHDA and SQIVND (reference sequence). V was clipped by 3 bases and J by 2 bases, with 8 bases between them. This CDR3 contains 13 residues. The CDR3 DNA sequence: TGTGCCAGTAGTATGAGCCCACCCTACGAGCAGTACTTC. This codes for CASSMSPPYEQYF.

V gene TRBV9 combines with J gene TRBJ1-1; D gene unclear. Trimming cost V 2 bases and J 4 bases, with 9 bases left between them. Germline V gene lookup returns CDR1 SGDLS and CDR2 YYNGEE. The CDR3 runs 13 residues. CDR3 DNA sequence: TGTGCCAGCAGCGTGTCTGGAGGCACTGAAGCTTTCTTT. Translation gives CASSVSGGTEAFF.

The V call is TRBV9, the J call TRBJ2-1; D is undetermined. The ends were cut back, 0 bases at V and 9 bases at J, with 10 bases in the middle. CDR1 SGDLS and CDR2 YYNGEE come from the germline V gene. The CDR3 totals 13 residues. CDR3 nucleotide sequence: TGTGCCAGCAGCGTAGGCGGCTCCATTGAGCAGTTCTTC. Translation: CASSVGGSIEQFF.

The chain recombines TRBV19 with TRBJ1-5; 8 nucleotides agree with TRBD1. Germline assignment: CDR1 LNHDA and CDR2 SQIVND (reference sequence). The trim removed 3 bases at V and 0 bases at J, leaving 4 bases unmatched. The length of the CDR3 is 16 residues. The CDR3 is CASSMGTGFSNQPQHF. The CDR3 nucleotides read TGTGCCAGTAGTATGGGGACAGGATTTAGCAATCAGCCCCAGCATTTT.

This chain uses TRBV28 with TRBJ2-1; possibly TRBD2 for D (6 bases). CDR3 length equals 17 residues. Germline CDR1 is MDHEN and CDR2 is SYDVKM. V lost 2 bases, J lost 0 bases, and 14 bases lay in between. CDR3 loop: CASSLGAGLSSYNEQFF. The CDR3 region has the DNA TGTGCCAGCAGTTTAGGAGCGGGCCTCAGCTCCTACAATGAGCAGTTCTTC.

V gene TRBV29-1 combines with J gene TRBJ2-2; TRBD2 is a possible D gene (6 bases). Trimming removed 7 bases at V and 4 bases at J, with 16 bases between. The CDR3 contains 14 residues. Germline V gene sequence: CDR1 SQVTM, CDR2 ANQGSEA. DNA for the CDR3: TGCAGCGCCCTATCCGGAGGGGTCACCGGGGAGCTGTTTTTT. Translated, it gives CSALSGGVTGELFF.

The chain employs TRBV9 and TRBJ1-4; D is unresolved. The CDR3 length is 14 residues. The V end was cut by 1 base, the J end by 7 bases, with 11 bases between. Germline V gives CDR1 SGDLS, CDR2 YYNGEE. CDR3 protein: CASSVSGSPEKLFF. CDR3 in DNA: TGTGCCAGCAGCGTAAGTGGCAGTCCTGAAAAACTGTTTTTT.

V and J are TRBV6-6 and TRBJ2-7; 7 bases fit TRBD1. Germline values: CDR1 MNHNY, CDR2 SVGAGI (reference sequence). The CDR3 is 14 amino acids. V was clipped by 7 bases and J by 2 bases; unmatched bases: 8. In nucleotides, the CDR3 is TGTGCCAGCACCTTCGGGACAGCAGCCTACGAGCAGTACTTC. This sequence encodes CASTFGTAAYEQYF.

V gene TRBV5-8 combines with J gene TRBJ2-2; tentative D call: TRBD2 (6 bases). V was shortened by 4 bases and J by 1 base, with 11 bases between the two germline ends. CDR1 is SGHTS, CDR2 YDEGEE, per germline. The CDR3 is 15 residues long. The CDR3 protein is CASSTGLLNTGELFF. The CDR3, as DNA: TGTGCCAGCAGCACGGGACTCCTGAACACCGGGGAGCTGTTTTTT.

The chain joins TRBV28 to TRBJ2-7, with D possibly matching TRBD1 (5 bases). The length of the CDR3 is 13 residues. The germline V and J ends were trimmed by 4 bases and 3 bases, with 10 bases remaining between them. The germline V gene has CDR1 MDHEN and CDR2 SYDVKM. In DNA form, the CDR3 reads TGTGCCAGCAGTTGGGGCGTTGGCTACGAGCAGTACTTC. This translates into CASSWGVGYEQYF.

This clone turned up a few times. V usage is TRBV28 and J usage is TRBJ1-4; D is possibly TRBD1 (6 bases). CDR3 length equals 15 residues. Germline V gene data show CDR1 as MDHEN and CDR2 as SYDVKM. Trimming removed 3 bases from V and 4 bases from J, with 12 bases in between. Here the CDR3 reads CASSFRDMFNEKLFF. CDR3 nucleotide sequence: TGTGCCAGCAGTTTCAGGGACATGTTTAATGAAAAACTGTTTTTT.

V usage is TRBV5-1 and J usage is TRBJ2-3; 7 nucleotides match TRBD1. The CDR3 covers 15 residues. The V gene end was trimmed by 5 bases and the J gene end by 3 bases; junction bases not matched to a gene: 9. Germline CDR1 reads SGHRS; CDR2 reads YFSETQ. CDR3: CASRRGQSLTDTQYF. CDR3 DNA: TGCGCCAGCAGAAGGGGACAGTCATTAACAGATACGCAGTATTTT. Full variable domain (rest looked up from reference TRBV5-1 and TRBJ2-3): KAGVTQTPRYLIKTRGQQVTLSCSPISGHRSVSWYQQTPGQGLQFLFEYFSETQRNKGNFPGRFSGRQFSNSRSEMNVSTLELGDSALYLCASRRGQSLTDTQYFGPGTRLTVL.

The chain carries TRBV7-6 and TRBJ1-3; D remains ambiguous. V was trimmed by 5 bases and J by 4 bases, leaving 9 bases between them. The CDR3 spans 13 residues. CDR1 and CDR2 from the germline V gene are SGHVS and FNYEAQ. The CDR3 DNA reads as TGTGCCAGCAGCCCACCAGGAGGAAACACCATATATTTT. This sequence encodes CASSPPGGNTIYF.

J is TRBJ2-1 and V is TRBV9; 7 positions match TRBD2. J gave up 10 bases and V 0 bases, and 10 bases lay outside the gene matches. This CDR3 has 15 residues. Looked up from germline, CDR1 is SGDLS and CDR2 is YYNGEE. CDR3 sequence: CASSVDGASGEEQFF. The CDR3 DNA reads as TGTGCCAGCAGCGTAGATGGGGCTAGCGGAGAAGAGCAGTTCTTC.

This sequence joins TRBV27 and TRBJ2-3; TRBD2 matches 10 bases. Trimming took 4 bases from V and 5 from J; bases not matched to a gene: 3. Germline-derived CDR1 and CDR2 are MNHEY and SMNVEV (reference sequence). This CDR3 contains 14 residues. CDR3 coding DNA: TGTGCCAGCAGTTCCGGGACTAGCGTAGATACGCAGTATTTT. It codes for CASSSGTSVDTQYF.

The V and J genes are TRBV4-1 and TRBJ2-7, with 10 bases fitting TRBD1. J gave up 4 bases and V 2 bases, and 5 bases lay outside the gene matches. The CDR3 has 15 amino acids. Germline V CDR1 and CDR2: MGHRA, YSYEKL. The CDR3 is CASSQSGQGTYEQYF. As DNA, the CDR3 is TGCGCCAGCAGCCAATCGGGACAGGGGACTTACGAGCAGTACTTC.

The J gene is TRBJ1-5, the V gene TRBV7-9; no clear D. The CDR3 has 17 amino acids. Per germline, CDR1 SEHNR and CDR2 FQNEAQ (reference sequence). Trimming cost V 0 bases and J 0 bases, with 12 bases left between them. CDR3 DNA: TGTGCCAGCAGCTTAGCGGAGGGTCCAATTAGCAATCAGCCCCAGCATTTT. This encodes CASSLAEGPISNQPQHF.

This clone was seen just once. The chain links TRBV9 to TRBJ2-7; 9 bases align to TRBD2. This CDR3 is 14 amino acids long. The V gene end was trimmed by 3 bases and the J gene end by 6 bases; junction bases not matched to a gene: 7. Germline V lookup: CDR1 SGDLS, CDR2 YYNGEE. The CDR3 region is CASSGAGGRREQYF. The CDR3 DNA reads as TGTGCCAGCAGCGGTGCGGGAGGGAGACGCGAGCAGTACTTC.

The chain uses TRBV6-1 and TRBJ2-6; D is undetermined. Germline lookup yields CDR1 MNHNS and CDR2 SASEGT. The ends were cut back, 9 bases at V and 0 bases at J, with 12 bases in the middle. This CDR3 is 15 amino acids long. CDR3 region: CARKAISSGANVLTF. CDR3 nucleotides: TGTGCCAGAAAAGCTATCTCCTCTGGGGCCAACGTCCTGACTTTC.

The CDR3 sequence: CASSLFGRATYNEQFF. Written as DNA, the CDR3 is TGTGCCAGCAGCCTCTTCGGGAGGGCTACCTACAATGAGCAGTTCTTC. J is TRBJ2-1 and V is TRBV6-4; 8 bases agree with TRBD2. Germline assignment: CDR1 MRHNA and CDR2 SNTAGT. J lost 2 bases, V lost 6 bases, and 9 bases had no gene match. There are 16 residues in the CDR3.

V usage is TRBV4-2 and J usage is TRBJ2-3; the match to TRBD2 covers 10 bases. V lost 0 bases and J lost 2; bases outside the gene matches: 5. The CDR3 has 17 amino acids. The germline V gene encodes CDR1 LGHNA and CDR2 YNFKEQ. CDR3: CASSQELAGTITDTQYF. For the CDR3, the DNA is TGTGCCAGCAGCCAAGAACTAGCGGGGACGATCACAGATACGCAGTATTTT.

J is TRBJ2-7 and V is TRBV5-8; D ambiguous. Trimming took 7 bases from V and 5 from J, leaving 7 bases between them. The CDR3 consists of 10 residues. CDR1 SGHTS and CDR2 YDEGEE come from the germline V gene. CDR3 sequence reads: CASDGHEQYF. CDR3 in DNA: TGTGCCAGCGATGGCCACGAGCAGTACTTC.